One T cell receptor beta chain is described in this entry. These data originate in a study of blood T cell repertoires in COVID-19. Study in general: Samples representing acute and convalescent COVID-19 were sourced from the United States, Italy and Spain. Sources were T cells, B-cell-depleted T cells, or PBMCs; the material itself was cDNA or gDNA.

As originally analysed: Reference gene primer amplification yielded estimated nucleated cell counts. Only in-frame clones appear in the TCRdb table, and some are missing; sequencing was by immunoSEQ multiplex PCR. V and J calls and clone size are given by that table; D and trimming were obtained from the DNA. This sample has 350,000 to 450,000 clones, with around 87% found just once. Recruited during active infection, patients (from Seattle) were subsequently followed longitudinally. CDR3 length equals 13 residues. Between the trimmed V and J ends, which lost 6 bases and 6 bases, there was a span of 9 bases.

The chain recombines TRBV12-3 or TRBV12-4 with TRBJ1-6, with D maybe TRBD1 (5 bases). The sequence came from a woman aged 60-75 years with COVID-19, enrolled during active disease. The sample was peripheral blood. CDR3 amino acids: CASSRQSNSPLHF. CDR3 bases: TGTGCCAGCAGCCGACAGTCTAATTCACCCCTCCACTTT.